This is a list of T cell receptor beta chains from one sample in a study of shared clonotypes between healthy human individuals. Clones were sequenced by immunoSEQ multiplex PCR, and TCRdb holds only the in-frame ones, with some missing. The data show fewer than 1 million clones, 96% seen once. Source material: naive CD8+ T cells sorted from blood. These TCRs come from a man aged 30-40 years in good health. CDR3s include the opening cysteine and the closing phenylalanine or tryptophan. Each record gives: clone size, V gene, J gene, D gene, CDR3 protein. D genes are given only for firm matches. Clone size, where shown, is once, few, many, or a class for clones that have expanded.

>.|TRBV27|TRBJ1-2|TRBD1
CASSPGTEYGYTF
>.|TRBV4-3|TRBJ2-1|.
CASSQVGTEPVEQFF
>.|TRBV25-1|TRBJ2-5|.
CASSEWETQYF
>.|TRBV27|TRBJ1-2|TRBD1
CASSFGDSPNYGYTF
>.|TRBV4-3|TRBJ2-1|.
CASSQDLTNEQFF
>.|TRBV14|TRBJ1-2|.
CASSPPAVRGYGYTF
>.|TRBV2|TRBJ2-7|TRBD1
CASSGGQGVYEQYF
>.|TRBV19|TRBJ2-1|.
CASSIPPHNEQFF
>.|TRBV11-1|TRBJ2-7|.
CASSLDKTYEQYF
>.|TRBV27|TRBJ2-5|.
CASSPPGGEKETQYF
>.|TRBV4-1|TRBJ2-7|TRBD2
CASSQDASGRREQYF
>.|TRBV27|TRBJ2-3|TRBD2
CASSLGTSGVSDTQYF
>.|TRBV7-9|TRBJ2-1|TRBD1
CASSQTGTGVPTRNEQFF
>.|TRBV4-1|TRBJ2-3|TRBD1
CASSDRDRRTDTQYF
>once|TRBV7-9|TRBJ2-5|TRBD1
CASSLPGQGALETQYF
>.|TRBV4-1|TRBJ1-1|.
CASSQDGPENTEAFF
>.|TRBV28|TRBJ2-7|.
CASSPVSYEQYF
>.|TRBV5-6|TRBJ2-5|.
CASNEGGAQYF
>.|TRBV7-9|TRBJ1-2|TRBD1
CASSSTGEGYTF
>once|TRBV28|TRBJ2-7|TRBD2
CASSSPTSGVYEQYF
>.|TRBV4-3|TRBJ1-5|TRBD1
CASARDRGRNQPQHF
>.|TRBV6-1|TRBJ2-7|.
CASSEYAGPSYEQYF
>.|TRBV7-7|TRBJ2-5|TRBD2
CASSLGLREGWETQYF
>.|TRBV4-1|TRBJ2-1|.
CASRQGEGGLHNEQFF
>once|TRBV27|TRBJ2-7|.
CASSPRLLDEQYF
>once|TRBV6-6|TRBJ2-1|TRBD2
CASEPGLAGVSEQFF
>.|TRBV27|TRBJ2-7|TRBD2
CASSLSRESSYEQYF
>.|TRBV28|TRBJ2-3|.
CASSLGGTYTDTQYF
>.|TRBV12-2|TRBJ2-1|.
CASRTSPGISYNEQFF
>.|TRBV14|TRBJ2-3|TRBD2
CASSQTSGRDTQYF
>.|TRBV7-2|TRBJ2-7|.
CASSLRDPYEQYF
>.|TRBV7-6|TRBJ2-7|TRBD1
CASSLGVWVGGQDSYEQYF
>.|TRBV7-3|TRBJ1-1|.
CASSLTVGENTEAFF
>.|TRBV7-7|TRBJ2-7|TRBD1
CASSSYRGHEQYF
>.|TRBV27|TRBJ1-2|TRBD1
CASSLPGQGYGYTF
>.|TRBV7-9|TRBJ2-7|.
CASSSPDRSYEQYF
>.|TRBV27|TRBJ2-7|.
CASKALYEQYF
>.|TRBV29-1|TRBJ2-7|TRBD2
CSVEGTSDTYEQYF
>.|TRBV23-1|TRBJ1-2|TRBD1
CPRQGDFYGYTF